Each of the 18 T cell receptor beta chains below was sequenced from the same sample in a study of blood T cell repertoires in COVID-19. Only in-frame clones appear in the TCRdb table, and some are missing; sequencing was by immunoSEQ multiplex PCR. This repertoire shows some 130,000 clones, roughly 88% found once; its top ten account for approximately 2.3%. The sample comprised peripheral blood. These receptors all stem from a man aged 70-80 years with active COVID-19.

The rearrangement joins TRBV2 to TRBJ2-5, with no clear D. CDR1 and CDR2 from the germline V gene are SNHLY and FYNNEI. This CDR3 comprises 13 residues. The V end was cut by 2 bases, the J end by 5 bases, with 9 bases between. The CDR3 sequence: CASSETARETQYF. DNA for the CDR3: TGTGCCAGCAGTGAAACCGCGAGGGAGACCCAGTACTTC. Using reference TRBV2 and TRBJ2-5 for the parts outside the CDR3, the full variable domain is EPEVTQTPSHQVTQMGQEVILRCVPISNHLYFYWYRQILGQKVEFLVSFYNNEISEKSEIFDDQFSVERPDGSNFTLKIRSTKLEDSAMYFCASSETARETQYFGPGTRLLVL.

The CDR3 nucleotides read TGTGCCAGCAGTGGGGCGAAGCAGGGGGCGTCTAGAACCACTGAAGCTTTCTTT. Translated, it gives CASSGAKQGASRTTEAFF. The rearrangement uses TRBV6-2 or TRBV6-3 and TRBJ1-1; 8 bases match TRBD1. J gave up 4 bases and V 5 bases, and 18 bases lay outside the gene matches. CDR1 and CDR2 (germline): MNHEY, SVGEGT. The CDR3 length is 18 residues.

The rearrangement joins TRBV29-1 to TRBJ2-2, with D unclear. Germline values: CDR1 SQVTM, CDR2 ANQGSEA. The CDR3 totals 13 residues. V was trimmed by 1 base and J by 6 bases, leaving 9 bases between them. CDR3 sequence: CSVEGELPGELFF. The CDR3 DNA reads TGCAGCGTTGAAGGTGAACTCCCCGGGGAGCTGTTTTTT.

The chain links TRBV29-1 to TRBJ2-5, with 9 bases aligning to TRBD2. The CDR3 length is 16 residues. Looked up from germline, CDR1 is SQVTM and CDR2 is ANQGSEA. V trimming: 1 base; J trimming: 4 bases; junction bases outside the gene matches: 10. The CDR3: CSVEVPGGRAGETQYF. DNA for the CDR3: TGCAGCGTTGAAGTTCCGGGCGGGAGGGCCGGAGAGACCCAGTACTTC.

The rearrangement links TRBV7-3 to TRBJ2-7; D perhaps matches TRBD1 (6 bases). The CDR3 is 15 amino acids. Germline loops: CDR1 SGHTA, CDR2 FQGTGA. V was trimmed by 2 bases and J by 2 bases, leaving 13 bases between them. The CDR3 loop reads CASSLGQTGPYEQYF. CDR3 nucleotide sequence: TGTGCCAGCAGCTTAGGACAGACTGGTCCCTACGAGCAGTACTTC.

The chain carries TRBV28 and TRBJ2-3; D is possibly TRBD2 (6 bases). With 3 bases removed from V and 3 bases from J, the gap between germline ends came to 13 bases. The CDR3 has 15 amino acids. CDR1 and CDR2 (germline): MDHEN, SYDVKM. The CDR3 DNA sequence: TGTGCCAGCAGTTTCCCGGGAGTGGGAACAGATACGCAGTATTTT. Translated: CASSFPGVGTDTQYF.

CDR3 DNA sequence: TGTGCCAGCAGCTTCGGACAGGAAAACATTCAGTACTTC. The encoded protein is CASSFGQENIQYF. The rearrangement links TRBV7-2 to TRBJ2-4; 7 bases agree with TRBD1. Losses at the gene ends were 3 bases for V and 5 bases for J; bases not matched to a gene: 1. CDR1 is SGHTA, CDR2 FQGNSA, per germline. The CDR3 spans 13 residues. The whole variable domain, remainder taken from reference TRBV7-2 and TRBJ2-4, is GAGVSQSPSNKVTEKGKDVELRCDPISGHTALYWYRQSLGQGLEFLIYFQGNSAPDKSGLPSDRFSAERTGGSVSTLTIQRTQQEDSAVYLCASSFGQENIQYFGAGTRLSVL.

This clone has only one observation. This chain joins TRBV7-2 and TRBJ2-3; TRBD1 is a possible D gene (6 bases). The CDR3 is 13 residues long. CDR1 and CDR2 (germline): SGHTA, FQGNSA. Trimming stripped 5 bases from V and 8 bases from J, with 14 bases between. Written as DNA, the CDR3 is TGTGCCAGCAGCCCCCAAGGGGGTGGTACGCAGTATTTT. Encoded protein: CASSPQGGGTQYF.

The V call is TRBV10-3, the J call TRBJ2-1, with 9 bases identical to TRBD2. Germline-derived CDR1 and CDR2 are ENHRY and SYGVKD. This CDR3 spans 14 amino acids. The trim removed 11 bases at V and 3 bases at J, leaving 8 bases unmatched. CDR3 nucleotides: TGTGCCCCGTTTCAGCGGGAGGACTACAATGAGCAGTTCTTC. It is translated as CAPFQREDYNEQFF.

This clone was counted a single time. The CDR3 loop reads CASSLGTPYTGELFF. The CDR3 bases are TGTGCCAGCAGTTTGGGGACACCCTACACCGGGGAGCTGTTTTTT. The chain joins TRBV27 to TRBJ2-2, with D perhaps TRBD1 (6 bases). Per germline, CDR1 MNHEY and CDR2 SMNVEV (reference sequence). The CDR3 runs 15 residues. Deletions cut 3 bases from V and 3 bases from J, with 11 bases between.

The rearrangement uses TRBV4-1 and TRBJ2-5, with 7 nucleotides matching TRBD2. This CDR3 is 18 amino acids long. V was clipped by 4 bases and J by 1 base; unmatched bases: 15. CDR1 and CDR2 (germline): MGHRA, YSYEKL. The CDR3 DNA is TGCGCCAGCAGCCCCGTAGGGCGATTAGGGAGGGGCCAAGAGACCCAGTACTTC. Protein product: CASSPVGRLGRGQETQYF.

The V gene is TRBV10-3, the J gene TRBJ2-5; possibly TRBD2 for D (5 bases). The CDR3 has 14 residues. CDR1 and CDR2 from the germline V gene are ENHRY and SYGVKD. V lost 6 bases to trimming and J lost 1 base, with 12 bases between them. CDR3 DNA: TGTGCCATCAGAGCGGAGGCCGTCCAAGAGACCCAGTACTTC. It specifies CAIRAEAVQETQYF.

The DNA of the CDR3 is TGTGCCAGCAGCTCGGACTGGGGGACAAACTCCTACGAGCAGTACTTC. Amino acid sequence: CASSSDWGTNSYEQYF. This rearrangement joins TRBV5-5 to TRBJ2-7, with D perhaps TRBD1 (6 bases). Germline V CDR1 and CDR2: SGHKS, YYEKEE (reference sequence). The V and J ends lost 3 bases and 0 bases respectively, with 16 bases between them. This CDR3 has 16 residues.

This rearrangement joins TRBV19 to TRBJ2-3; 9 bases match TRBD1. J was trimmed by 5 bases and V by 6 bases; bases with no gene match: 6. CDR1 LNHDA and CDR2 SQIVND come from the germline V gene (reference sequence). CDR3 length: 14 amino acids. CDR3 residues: CASRRDRVRDTQYF. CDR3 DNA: TGTGCCAGTAGACGGGACAGGGTAAGAGATACGCAGTATTTT.

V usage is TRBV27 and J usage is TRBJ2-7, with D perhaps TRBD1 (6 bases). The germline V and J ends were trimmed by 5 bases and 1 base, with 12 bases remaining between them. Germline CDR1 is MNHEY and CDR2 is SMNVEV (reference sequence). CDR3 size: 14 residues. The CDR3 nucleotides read TGTGCCAGCAGTCCTTCGGACAGATCCTACGAGCAGTACTTC. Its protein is CASSPSDRSYEQYF.

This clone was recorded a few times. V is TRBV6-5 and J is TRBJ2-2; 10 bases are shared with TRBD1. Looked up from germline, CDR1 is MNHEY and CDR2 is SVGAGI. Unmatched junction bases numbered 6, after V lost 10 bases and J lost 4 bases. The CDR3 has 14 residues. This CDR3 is CATGDRGGTGELFF. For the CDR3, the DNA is TGTGCCACCGGGGACAGGGGTGGCACCGGGGAGCTGTTTTTT.

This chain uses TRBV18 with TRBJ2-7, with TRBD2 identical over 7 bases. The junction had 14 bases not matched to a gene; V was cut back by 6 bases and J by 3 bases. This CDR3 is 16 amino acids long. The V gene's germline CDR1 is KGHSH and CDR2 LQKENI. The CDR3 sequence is CASSPGYGGSNYEQYF. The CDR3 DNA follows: TGTGCCAGCTCCCCAGGGTATGGCGGGAGTAACTACGAGCAGTACTTC.

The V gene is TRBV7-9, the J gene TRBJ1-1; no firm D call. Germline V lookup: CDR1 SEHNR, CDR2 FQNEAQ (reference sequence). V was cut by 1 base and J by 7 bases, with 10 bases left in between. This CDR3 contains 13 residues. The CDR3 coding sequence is TGTGCCAGCAGCTTAGGAGGCGAGCGTGAAGCTTTCTTT. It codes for CASSLGGEREAFF.